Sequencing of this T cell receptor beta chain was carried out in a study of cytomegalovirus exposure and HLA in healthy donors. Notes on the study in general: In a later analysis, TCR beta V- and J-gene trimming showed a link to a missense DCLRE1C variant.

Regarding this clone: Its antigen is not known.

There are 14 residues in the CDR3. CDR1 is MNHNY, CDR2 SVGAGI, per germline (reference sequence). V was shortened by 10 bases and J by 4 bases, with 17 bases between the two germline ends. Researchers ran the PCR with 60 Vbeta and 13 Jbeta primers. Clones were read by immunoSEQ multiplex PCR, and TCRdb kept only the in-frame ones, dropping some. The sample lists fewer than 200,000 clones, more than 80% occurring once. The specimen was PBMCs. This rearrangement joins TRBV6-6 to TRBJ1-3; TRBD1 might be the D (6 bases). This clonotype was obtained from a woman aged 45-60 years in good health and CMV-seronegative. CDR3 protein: CATITIGGGNTIYF. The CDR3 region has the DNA TGTGCCACCATAACTATTGGGGGCGGAAACACCATATATTTT.